Listed below are T cell receptor beta chains from one sample, sequenced in a study of control samples from healthy donors and cancer patients. Assay used: immunoSEQ multiplex PCR; TCRdb lists only in-frame clones, some missing. This repertoire shows 100,000 or so clones, approximately 90% found once; its top ten account for roughly 7.7%. Sequencing used blood. These receptor sequences come from a man under 40 in good health. The CDR3 runs from the conserved cysteine through the conserved F or W. The D gene is left open where the match is weak. Part of the rows lack a size; the others show once, few, many or a class for expanded clones.

d_gene	v_gene	j_gene	abundance	CDR3nt	CDR3aa
-	TRBV4-3	TRBJ1-6	few	TGCGCCAGCAGCCAAGGACATTTCGTATCGAATTCACCCCTCCACTTT	CASSQGHFVSNSPLHF
-	TRBV21-1	TRBJ1-5	once	TGTGCCAGCAGCAGAAGGCGGGGGCAGGGGGCCCGGCGGGCCCAGCATTTT	CASSRRRGQGARRAQHF
-	TRBV5-1	TRBJ1-3	-	TGCGCCAGCAGCTTGGAAGGGACTAGCATATATTTT	CASSLEGTSIYF
-	TRBV30	TRBJ2-1	once	TGTGCCTGCCTCAAAAGAGGCTCCTACAATGAGCAGTTCTTC	CACLKRGSYNEQFF
-	TRBV6-5	TRBJ1-5	-	TGTGCCAGCAGTTACGCCAGAGGGCAAAATCAGCCCCAGCATTTT	CASSYARGQNQPQHF
-	TRBV12-5	TRBJ2-5	-	TGTGCTAGTGGTTTGGATGGGACAAGAGAGACCCAGTACTTC	CASGLDGTRETQYF
-	TRBV2	TRBJ2-1	once	TGTGCCAGCAGTCAACGGGGACTTTGGTTGGAGCAGTTCTTC	CASSQRGLWLEQFF
TRBD1	TRBV18	TRBJ1-2	-	TGTGCCAGCTCACCGGTTCAGGGGGCTAACTATGGCTACACCTTC	CASSPVQGANYGYTF
-	TRBV24-1	TRBJ2-3	-	TGTGCCACCAGTGACCCGGGGGGCCTTACCCCCACAGATACGCAGTATTTT	CATSDPGGLTPTDTQYF
-	TRBV4-3	TRBJ2-3	-	TGCGCCAGCAGCCAAGCGACGGGAGTTCGGGCCGCGAGCACAGATACGCAGTATTTT	CASSQATGVRAASTDTQYF
TRBD2	TRBV3-1/TRBV3-2	TRBJ2-1	once	TGTGCCAGCAGCCCCGGACTAGCGGGGGGCTACAATGAGCAGTTCTTC	CASSPGLAGGYNEQFF
TRBD2	TRBV3-1/TRBV3-2	TRBJ2-1	-	TGTGCCAGCAGCCAACGAGGCGGGAGCGGGTTGAATGAGCAGTTCTTC	CASSQRGGSGLNEQFF
TRBD1	TRBV18	TRBJ1-1	-	TGTGCCAGCTCAAGACAGGGGCCGAACACTGAAGCTTTCTTT	CASSRQGPNTEAFF
-	TRBV12-3/TRBV12-4	TRBJ1-2	-	TGTGCCAGCAGTTTAGTGCCTCGCAAAGGCTACACCTTC	CASSLVPRKGYTF
-	TRBV15	TRBJ1-2	-	TGTGCCACCAGCTTGCCCGTCGGGGGCTACACCTTC	CATSLPVGGYTF
-	TRBV29-1	TRBJ2-1	-	TGCAGCGTTAGACATAGCTCCTACAATGAGCAGTTCTTC	CSVRHSSYNEQFF
TRBD1	TRBV9	TRBJ1-5	-	TGTGCCAGCAGCGTAGGGACAGGGAGCAATCAGCCCCAGCATTTT	CASSVGTGSNQPQHF
TRBD2	TRBV30	TRBJ2-1	-	TGTGCCTCCACGGGGAGGGTCCTGGGGAATGAGCAGTTCTTC	CASTGRVLGNEQFF
-	TRBV18	TRBJ1-4	-	TGTGCCAGCTCACCACAAAAATACAGCGGTGGCGGTGAAAAACTGTTTTTT	CASSPQKYSGGGEKLFF
TRBD1	TRBV9	TRBJ1-4	-	TGTGCCAGCAGCCCCGGACAGGTCGGTGAAAAACTGTTTTTT	CASSPGQVGEKLFF
-	TRBV4-2	TRBJ1-6	-	TGTGCCAGCAGCCATCCCCAAAGGGATAATTCACCCCTCCACTTT	CASSHPQRDNSPLHF
-	TRBV30	TRBJ2-3	-	TGTGCCTGGAGGCCCCCGCCACCTCTAAGTGGCCATACGCAGTATTTT	CAWRPPPPLSGHTQYF
-	TRBV28	TRBJ1-1	-	TGTGCCAGCAGTTTATTGATGGGAGAAGCTTTCTTT	CASSLLMGEAFF
TRBD1	TRBV11-2	TRBJ2-1	-	TGTGCCAGCAGTCCCGGGACAGGGGACTACAATGAGCAGTTCTTC	CASSPGTGDYNEQFF
-	TRBV7-9	TRBJ2-5	-	TGTGCCAGCAGCTTCAAAGCGGAAGAGACCCAGTACTTC	CASSFKAEETQYF
-	TRBV9	TRBJ2-7	-	TGTGCCAGCAGCCGTACCAGAAGCTCCTACGAGCAGTACTTC	CASSRTRSSYEQYF
TRBD1	TRBV5-1	TRBJ1-6	few	TGCGCCAGCTGGGGACAGGATAATTCACCCCTCCACTTT	CASWGQDNSPLHF
TRBD1	TRBV7-6	TRBJ1-4	-	TGTGCCAGCAGCGAAAACCGGGACAGGGCTAATGAAAAACTGTTTTTT	CASSENRDRANEKLFF
-	TRBV5-5	TRBJ1-4	-	TGTGCCAGCAGCTTGGCCCCGACACCAACTAATGAAAAACTGTTTTTT	CASSLAPTPTNEKLFF
-	TRBV2	TRBJ1-4	-	TGTGCCAGCAGTGAAGCGCGAGGGGTTGACGGTGAAAAACTGTTTTTT	CASSEARGVDGEKLFF
-	TRBV11-2	TRBJ2-1	-	TGTGCCAGCAGCTCCCACCTTCCTGGACAGTTAAGCTCCTACAATGAGCAGTTCTTC	CASSSHLPGQLSSYNEQFF
-	TRBV19	TRBJ1-1	few	TGTGCCAGTAGTATAGGAGGGGGCACTGAAGCTTTCTTT	CASSIGGGTEAFF
TRBD2	TRBV10-2	TRBJ2-3	-	TGCGCCAGCAGTGAGCCGAGCGGGAGGTCCAGGGATACGCAGTATTTT	CASSEPSGRSRDTQYF
-	TRBV14	TRBJ1-3	-	TGTGCCAGCAGCCCAGGGTACGGAAACACCATATATTTT	CASSPGYGNTIYF
-	TRBV3-1/TRBV3-2	TRBJ2-7	-	TGTGCCAGCAGCCAAGAGGGGACTGCGGGCTACGAGCAGTACTTC	CASSQEGTAGYEQYF
-	TRBV28	TRBJ1-5	-	TGTGCCAGCAGTTTGGGACAAAGATTTCACCAGCCCCAGCATTTT	CASSLGQRFHQPQHF
-	TRBV19	TRBJ1-1	-	TGTGCCAGTAGTACGACAGTTAACACTGAAGCTTTCTTT	CASSTTVNTEAFF
-	TRBV28	TRBJ1-1	-	TGTGCCAGCAGTACCCGGTGGGGGGGCGCCGGATACGCTGAAGCTTTCTTT	CASSTRWGGAGYAEAFF
TRBD2	TRBV2	TRBJ2-4	once	TGTGCCAGCAGTGTCGGCCCGGGACTAGCTTGGAACATTCAGTACTTC	CASSVGPGLAWNIQYF
TRBD1	TRBV6-5	TRBJ1-5	-	TGTGCCAGCAGGCAGACAGGGCAGGGTCAGCCCCAGCATTTT	CASRQTGQGQPQHF
-	TRBV19	TRBJ1-2	-	TGTGCCAGTAGTTCGACGGGCCTAAGCTATGGCTACACCTTC	CASSSTGLSYGYTF
TRBD1	TRBV5-6	TRBJ2-7	-	TGTGCCAGCAGCACATACTTACAGGGGGAAGCCCCTTACGAGCAGTACTTC	CASSTYLQGEAPYEQYF
TRBD1	TRBV12-3/TRBV12-4	TRBJ1-2	-	TGTGCCAGCAAATTTGGACAGGCATATGGCTACACCTTC	CASKFGQAYGYTF
TRBD1	TRBV18	TRBJ1-4	-	TGTGCCAGCTCACCAGACAGGGCAACTAATGAAAAACTGTTTTTT	CASSPDRATNEKLFF
-	TRBV28	TRBJ2-7	-	TGTGCCAGCAGGGTACCGGGACTGAATCGCTACGAGCAGTACTTC	CASRVPGLNRYEQYF
TRBD1	TRBV6-1	TRBJ1-1	-	TGTGCCAGCAGTGACACCGGGACAGCAATGAACACTGAAGCTTTCTTT	CASSDTGTAMNTEAFF